Listed below are T cell receptor beta chains from one sample, sequenced in a study of cytomegalovirus exposure and HLA in healthy donors. Measured with immunoSEQ multiplex PCR; TCRdb has only the in-frame clones, and not every one. The sample lists approximately 170,000 clones, around 78% seen once, with about 1.9% in the top ten. Source material: PBMCs. These receptors all come from a woman younger than 45 in good health and CMV-seropositive. CDR3s leave out the opening cysteine and the closing phenylalanine or tryptophan. Fields, in order: V gene, clone size, CDR3 protein. A clone size is listed for some rows: how often the clone was seen (once, few, many), or a class if it is expanded.

TRBV5-6	few	ASSLVGDYSYNEQF
TRBV2	NA	ASSRTDPNYGYT
TRBV18	once	ASSPPSGREETQY
TRBV6-4	few	ASSEGQGASEQF
TRBV9	NA	ASSVGGTGKLF
TRBV5-1	NA	ASSTQGQNTEAF
TRBV2	NA	ASSTGGAGLGANVLT
TRBV4-1	NA	ASSFTGSSTDTQY
TRBV7-9	NA	ASSLGGQGPSGANVLT
TRBV4-2	NA	ASSQEGGRNTEAF
TRBV13	NA	ASSSESSYEQY
TRBV6-6	NA	ASSYSTMNTEAF
TRBV27	NA	ATSRTGGALPQGYT
TRBV27	NA	ASSPLRGQPQH
TRBV19	NA	ASRVSGRATDTQY
TRBV30	few	AWNWGGYEQY
TRBV27	NA	ASSFGGNTEAF
TRBV27	NA	ASSRGQKNTEAF
TRBV19	few	ASSKEWGLNTEAF
TRBV5-1	NA	ASGTSLLQGGGTEAF
TRBV5-4	NA	ASSPTSRSSYNEQF
TRBV28	NA	ASSPTYTGATNYGYT
TRBV4-3	few	ASSQDQNVLT
TRBV6-1	NA	ASRDRGAGYT
TRBV10-1	NA	ASSEGLAGGFQETQY
TRBV6-1	once	ASSESGGLNQPQH
TRBV9	few	ASSASGSSYNEQF
TRBV5-4	few	ASSPGLATEQY
TRBV12-5	once	ASGFGDSYTEAF
TRBV12-5	NA	ASGPQGSESGYT